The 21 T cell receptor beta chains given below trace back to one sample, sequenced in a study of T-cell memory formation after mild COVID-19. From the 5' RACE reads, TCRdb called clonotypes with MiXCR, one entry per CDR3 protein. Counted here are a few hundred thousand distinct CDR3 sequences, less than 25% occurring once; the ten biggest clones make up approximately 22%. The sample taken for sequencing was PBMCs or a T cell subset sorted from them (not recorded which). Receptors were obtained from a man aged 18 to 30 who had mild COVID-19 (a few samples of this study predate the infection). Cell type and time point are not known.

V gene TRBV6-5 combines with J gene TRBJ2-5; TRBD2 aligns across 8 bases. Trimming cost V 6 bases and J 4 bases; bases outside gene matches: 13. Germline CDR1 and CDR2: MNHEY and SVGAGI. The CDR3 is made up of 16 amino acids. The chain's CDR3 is CASSRPRAGARETQYF. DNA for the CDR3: TGTGCCAGCAGCCGCCCGCGAGCGGGGGCCCGAGAGACCCAGTACTTC.

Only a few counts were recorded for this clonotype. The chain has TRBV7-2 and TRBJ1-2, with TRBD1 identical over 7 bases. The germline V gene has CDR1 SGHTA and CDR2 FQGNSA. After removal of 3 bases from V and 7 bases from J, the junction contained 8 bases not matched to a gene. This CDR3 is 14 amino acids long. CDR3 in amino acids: CASSFPTGTSGYTF. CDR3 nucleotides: TGTGCCAGCAGCTTTCCGACAGGGACCTCTGGCTACACCTTC. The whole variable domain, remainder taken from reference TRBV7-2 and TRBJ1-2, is GAGVSQSPSNKVTEKGKDVELRCDPISGHTALYWYRQSLGQGLEFLIYFQGNSAPDKSGLPSDRFSAERTGGSVSTLTIQRTQQEDSAVYLCASSFPTGTSGYTFGSGTRLTVV.

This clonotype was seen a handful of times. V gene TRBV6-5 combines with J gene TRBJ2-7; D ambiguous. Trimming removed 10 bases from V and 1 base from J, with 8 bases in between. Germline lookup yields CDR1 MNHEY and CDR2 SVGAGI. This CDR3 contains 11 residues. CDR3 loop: CATSLSYEQYF. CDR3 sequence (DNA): TGTGCCACATCTCTATCCTACGAGCAGTACTTC.

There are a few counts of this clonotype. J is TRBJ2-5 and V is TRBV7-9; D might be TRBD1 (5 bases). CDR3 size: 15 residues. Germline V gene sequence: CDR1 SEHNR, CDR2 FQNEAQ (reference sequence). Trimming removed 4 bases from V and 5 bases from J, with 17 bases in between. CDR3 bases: TGTGCCAGCAGCTCCCCGGTCAGGGTGGGTGAGACCCAGTACTTC. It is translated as CASSSPVRVGETQYF.

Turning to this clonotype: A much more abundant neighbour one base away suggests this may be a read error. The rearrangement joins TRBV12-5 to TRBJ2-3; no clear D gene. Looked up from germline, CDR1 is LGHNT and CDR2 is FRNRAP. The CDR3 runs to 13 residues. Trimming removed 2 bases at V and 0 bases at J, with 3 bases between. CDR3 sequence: CASGLPSTDTQYF. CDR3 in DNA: TGTGCTAGTGGTTTGCCTAGCACAGATACGCAGTATTTT.

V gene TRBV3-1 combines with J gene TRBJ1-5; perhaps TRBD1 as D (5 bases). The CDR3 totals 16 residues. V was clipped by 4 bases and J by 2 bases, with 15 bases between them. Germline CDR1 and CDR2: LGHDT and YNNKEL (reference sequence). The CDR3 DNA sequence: TGTGCCAGCAGCCCTAACGGGGGTGGGGGCAATCAGCCCCAGCATTTT. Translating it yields CASSPNGGGGNQPQHF. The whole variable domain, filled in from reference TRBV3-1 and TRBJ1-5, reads DTAVSQTPKYLVTQMGNDKSIKCEQNLGHDTMYWYKQDSKKFLKIMFSYNNKELIINETVPNRFSPKSPDKAHLNLHINSLELGDSAVYFCASSPNGGGGNQPQHFGDGTRLSIL.

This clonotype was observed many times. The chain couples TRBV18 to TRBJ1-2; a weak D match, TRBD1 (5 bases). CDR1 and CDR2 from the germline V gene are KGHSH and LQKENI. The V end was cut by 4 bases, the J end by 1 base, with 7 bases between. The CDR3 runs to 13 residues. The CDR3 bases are TGTGCCAGCTCACAGCAGGGTAACTATGGCTACACCTTC. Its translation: CASSQQGNYGYTF.

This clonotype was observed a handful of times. This CDR3 reads CASSYLAKSSDTQYF. For the CDR3, the DNA is TGTGCCAGCAGTTACTTAGCGAAATCCTCAGATACGCAGTATTTT. This rearrangement joins TRBV6-5 to TRBJ2-3; weak D call: TRBD2 (5 bases). The CDR3 is made up of 15 amino acids. Germline V lookup: CDR1 MNHEY, CDR2 SVGAGI. Trimming stripped 1 base from V and 4 bases from J, with 12 bases between.

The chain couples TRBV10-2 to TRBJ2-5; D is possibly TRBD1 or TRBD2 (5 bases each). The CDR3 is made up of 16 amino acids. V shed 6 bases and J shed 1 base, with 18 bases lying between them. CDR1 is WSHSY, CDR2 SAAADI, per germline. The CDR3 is CASSGAVGGSQETQYF. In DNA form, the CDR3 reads TGCGCCAGCAGCGGGGCCGTTGGAGGCAGCCAAGAGACCCAGTACTTC.

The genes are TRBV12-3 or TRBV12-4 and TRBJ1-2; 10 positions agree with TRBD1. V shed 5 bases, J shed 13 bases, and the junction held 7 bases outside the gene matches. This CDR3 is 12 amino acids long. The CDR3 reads CASSNPGQGPTF. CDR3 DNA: TGTGCCAGCAGTAATCCGGGACAGGGGCCCACCTTC.

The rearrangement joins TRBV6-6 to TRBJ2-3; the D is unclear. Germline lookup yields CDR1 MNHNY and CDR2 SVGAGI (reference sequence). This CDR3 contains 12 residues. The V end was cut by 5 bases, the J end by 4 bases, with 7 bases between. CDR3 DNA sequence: TGTGCCAGCAGTCGACCTCCAGATACGCAGTATTTT. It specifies CASSRPPDTQYF.

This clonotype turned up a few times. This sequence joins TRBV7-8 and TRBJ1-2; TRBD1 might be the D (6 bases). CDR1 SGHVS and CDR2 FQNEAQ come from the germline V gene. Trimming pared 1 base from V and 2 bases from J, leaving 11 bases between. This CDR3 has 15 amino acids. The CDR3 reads CASSLGAGANYGYTF. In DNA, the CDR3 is TGTGCCAGCAGCTTAGGGGCAGGGGCAAACTATGGCTACACCTTC.

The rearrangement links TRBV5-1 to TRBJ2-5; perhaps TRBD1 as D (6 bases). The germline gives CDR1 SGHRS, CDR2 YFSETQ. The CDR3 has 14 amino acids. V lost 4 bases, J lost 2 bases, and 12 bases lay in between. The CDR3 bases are TGCGCCAGCAGCCCCGGCGACAGGCAAGAGACCCAGTACTTC. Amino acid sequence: CASSPGDRQETQYF.

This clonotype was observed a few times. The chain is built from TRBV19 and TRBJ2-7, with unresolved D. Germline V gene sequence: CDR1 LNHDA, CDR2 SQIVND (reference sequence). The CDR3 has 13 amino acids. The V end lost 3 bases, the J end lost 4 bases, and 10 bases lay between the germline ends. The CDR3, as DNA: TGTGCCAGTAGTATTCGACCGCGTTACGAGCAGTACGTC. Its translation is CASSIRPRYEQYV.

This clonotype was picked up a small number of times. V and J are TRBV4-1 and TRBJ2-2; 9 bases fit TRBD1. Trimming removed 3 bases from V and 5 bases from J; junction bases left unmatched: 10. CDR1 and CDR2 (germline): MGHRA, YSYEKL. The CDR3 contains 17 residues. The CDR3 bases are TGCGCCAGCAGCCAGAATGGACAGGGGCCGCGGACCGGGGAGCTGTTTTTT. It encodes CASSQNGQGPRTGELFF.

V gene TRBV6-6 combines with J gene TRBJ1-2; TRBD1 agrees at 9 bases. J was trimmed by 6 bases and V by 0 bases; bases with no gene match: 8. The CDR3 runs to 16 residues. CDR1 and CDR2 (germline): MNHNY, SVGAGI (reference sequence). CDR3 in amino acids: CASSYSRDRVRNGYTF. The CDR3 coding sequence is TGTGCCAGCAGTTACTCCCGGGACAGGGTTCGTAATGGCTACACCTTC.

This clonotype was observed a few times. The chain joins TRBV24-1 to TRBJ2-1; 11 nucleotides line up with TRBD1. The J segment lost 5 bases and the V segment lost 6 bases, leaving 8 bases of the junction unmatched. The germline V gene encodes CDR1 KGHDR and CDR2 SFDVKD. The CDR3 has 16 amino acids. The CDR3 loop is CATSSIGQGADNEQFF. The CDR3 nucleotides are TGTGCCACCAGTTCAATAGGACAGGGGGCGGACAATGAGCAGTTCTTC.

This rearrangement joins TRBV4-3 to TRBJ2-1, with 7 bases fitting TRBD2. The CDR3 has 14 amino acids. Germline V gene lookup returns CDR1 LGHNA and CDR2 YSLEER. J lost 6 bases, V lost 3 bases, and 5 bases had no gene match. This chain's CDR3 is CASSQEAGLNEQFF. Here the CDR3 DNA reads TGCGCCAGCAGCCAGGAAGCGGGGCTCAATGAGCAGTTCTTC.

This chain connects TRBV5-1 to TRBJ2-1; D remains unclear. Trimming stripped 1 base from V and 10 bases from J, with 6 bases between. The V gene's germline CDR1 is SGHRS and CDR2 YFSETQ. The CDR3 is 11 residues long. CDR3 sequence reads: CASSLFQEQFF. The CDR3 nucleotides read TGCGCCAGCAGCTTGTTCCAAGAGCAGTTCTTC. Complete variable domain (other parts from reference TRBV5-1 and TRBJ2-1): KAGVTQTPRYLIKTRGQQVTLSCSPISGHRSVSWYQQTPGQGLQFLFEYFSETQRNKGNFPGRFSGRQFSNSRSEMNVSTLELGDSALYLCASSLFQEQFFGPGTRLTVL.

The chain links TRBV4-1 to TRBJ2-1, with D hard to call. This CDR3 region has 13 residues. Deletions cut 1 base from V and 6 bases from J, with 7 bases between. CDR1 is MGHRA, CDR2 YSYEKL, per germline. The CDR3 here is CASSQVGSNEQFF. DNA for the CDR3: TGCGCCAGCAGCCAAGTAGGAAGCAATGAGCAGTTCTTC.

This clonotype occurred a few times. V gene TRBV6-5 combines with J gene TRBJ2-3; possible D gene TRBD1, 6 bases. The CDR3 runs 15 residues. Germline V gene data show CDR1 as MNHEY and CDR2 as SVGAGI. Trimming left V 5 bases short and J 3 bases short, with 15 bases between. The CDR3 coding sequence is TGTGCCAGCAGTCGACAGGCTGTGTTAACAGATACGCAGTATTTT. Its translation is CASSRQAVLTDTQYF.